The 2 T cell receptor beta chains below all came from one sample that was sequenced in a study of blood T cell repertoires in COVID-19. Profiled with immunoSEQ multiplex PCR; TCRdb holds only in-frame clones, not every one. The repertoire holds 300,000 to 400,000 clones, over 85% seen once, with roughly 2.6% in the top ten. The source material was PBMCs or T cells enriched from blood (not recorded which). The receptors were sampled from a man in his fifties or sixties who had recovered from COVID-19.

The V and J genes are TRBV30 and TRBJ1-4, with 7 bases that match TRBD1. After removal of 5 bases from V and 4 bases from J, the junction contained 4 bases not matched to a gene. Germline-derived CDR1 and CDR2 are GTSNPN and SVGIG (reference sequence). This CDR3 is 13 amino acids long. CDR3 sequence reads: CAWETGNNEKLFF. The CDR3 DNA reads TGTGCCTGGGAGACAGGGAATAATGAAAAACTGTTTTTT.

This clone came up once. J is TRBJ2-7 and V is TRBV6-6, with TRBD1 as a possible D gene (5 bases). V lost 3 bases and J 5 bases, leaving 8 bases between the germline ends. This CDR3 contains 12 residues. The germline V gene encodes CDR1 MNHNY and CDR2 SVGAGI (reference sequence). CDR3 amino acids: CASSYIGDEQYF. The CDR3 DNA follows: TGTGCCAGCAGTTATATAGGGGACGAGCAGTACTTC.